This T cell receptor (beta chain) was documented in a study of cytomegalovirus exposure and HLA in healthy donors. As for the study in general: The 120 validation repertoires were produced on the same platform as the approximately 670 repertoires of the first cohort. This was reported in a later analysis.

V shed 4 bases and J 5 bases; nucleotides not matched to a gene: 6. The CDR3 extends over 15 amino acids. Germline V gene sequence: CDR1 SGHNT, CDR2 YYREEE (reference sequence). This clone was seen a single time. Data came from immunoSEQ multiplex PCR; TCRdb stores just in-frame clones and leaves some out. The sample lists more than 90,000 clones; over 85% were seen once. The sample comprised PBMCs. The TCR comes from a woman in her thirties in good health and CMV-seropositive. J is TRBJ2-1 and V is TRBV5-4; 10 bases line up with TRBD1. CDR3 amino acids: CASSQGQGRNNEQFF. CDR3 in DNA: TGTGCCAGCAGCCAGGGACAGGGGAGGAACAATGAGCAGTTCTTC.